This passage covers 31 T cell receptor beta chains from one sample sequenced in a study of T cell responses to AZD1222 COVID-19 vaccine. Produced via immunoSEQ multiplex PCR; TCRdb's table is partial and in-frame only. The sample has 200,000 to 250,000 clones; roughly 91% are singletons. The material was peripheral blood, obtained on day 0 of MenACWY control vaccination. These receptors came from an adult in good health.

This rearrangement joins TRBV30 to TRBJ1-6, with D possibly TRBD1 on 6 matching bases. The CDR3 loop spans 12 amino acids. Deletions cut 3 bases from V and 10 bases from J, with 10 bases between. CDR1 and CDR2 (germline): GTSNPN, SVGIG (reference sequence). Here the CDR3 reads CAWRGADSPLHF. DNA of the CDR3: TGTGCCTGGAGGGGGGCGGACTCACCCCTCCACTTT.

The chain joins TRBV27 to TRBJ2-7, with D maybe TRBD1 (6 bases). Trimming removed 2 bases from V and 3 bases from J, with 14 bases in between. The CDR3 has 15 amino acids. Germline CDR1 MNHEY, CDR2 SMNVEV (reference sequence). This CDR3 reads CASSLMLRGGYEQYF. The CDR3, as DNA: TGTGCCAGCAGTTTAATGCTCAGGGGCGGCTACGAGCAGTACTTC.

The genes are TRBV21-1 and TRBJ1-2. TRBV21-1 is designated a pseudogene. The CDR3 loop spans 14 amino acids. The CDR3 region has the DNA TGTGCCAGCAGCAATCTTAAGGGAGGGAATGGCTACACCTTC. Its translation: CASSNLKGGNGYTF.

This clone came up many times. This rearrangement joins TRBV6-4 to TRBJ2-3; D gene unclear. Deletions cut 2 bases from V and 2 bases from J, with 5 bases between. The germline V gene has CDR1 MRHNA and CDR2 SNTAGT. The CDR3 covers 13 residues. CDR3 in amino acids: CASSDGTTDTQYF. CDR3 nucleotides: TGTGCCAGCAGTGACGGCACCACAGATACGCAGTATTTT.

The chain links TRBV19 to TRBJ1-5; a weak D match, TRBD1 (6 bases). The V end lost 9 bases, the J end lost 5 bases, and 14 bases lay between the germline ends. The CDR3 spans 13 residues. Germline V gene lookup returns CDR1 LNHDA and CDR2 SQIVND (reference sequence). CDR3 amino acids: CASEQGGDQPQHF. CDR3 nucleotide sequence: TGTGCCAGCGAACAGGGAGGGGATCAGCCCCAGCATTTT.

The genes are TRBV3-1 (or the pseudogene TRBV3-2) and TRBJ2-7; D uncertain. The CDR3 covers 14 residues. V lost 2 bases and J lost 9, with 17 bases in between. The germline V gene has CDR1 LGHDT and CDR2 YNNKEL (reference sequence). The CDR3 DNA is TGTGCCAGCAGCCAACGATTAAGCGTCTCCGGGCAGTACTTC. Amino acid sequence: CASSQRLSVSGQYF.

The CDR3 coding sequence is TGCGCCAGCAGCTCGGGAGGCAGGGCTGGGACAGATACGCAGTATTTT. Protein product: CASSSGGRAGTDTQYF. The V gene is TRBV5-1, the J gene TRBJ2-3; 7 nucleotides line up with TRBD2. The CDR3 extends over 16 amino acids. Looked up from germline, CDR1 is SGHRS and CDR2 is YFSETQ. V was clipped by 3 bases and J by 3 bases; unmatched bases: 10.

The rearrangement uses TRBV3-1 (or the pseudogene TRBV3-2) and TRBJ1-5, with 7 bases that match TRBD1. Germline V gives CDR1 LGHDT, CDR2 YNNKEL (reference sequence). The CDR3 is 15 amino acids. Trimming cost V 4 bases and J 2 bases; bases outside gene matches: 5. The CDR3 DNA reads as TGTGCCAGCAGCCTATCGACAGGGCGCAATCAGCCCCAGCATTTT. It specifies CASSLSTGRNQPQHF.

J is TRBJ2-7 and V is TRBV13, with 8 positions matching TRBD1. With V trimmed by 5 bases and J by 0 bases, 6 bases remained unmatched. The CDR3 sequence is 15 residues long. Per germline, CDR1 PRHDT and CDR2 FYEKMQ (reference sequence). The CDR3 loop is CASSPGTGLSYEQYF. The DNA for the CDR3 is TGTGCCAGCAGCCCCGGGACAGGTCTCTCCTACGAGCAGTACTTC.

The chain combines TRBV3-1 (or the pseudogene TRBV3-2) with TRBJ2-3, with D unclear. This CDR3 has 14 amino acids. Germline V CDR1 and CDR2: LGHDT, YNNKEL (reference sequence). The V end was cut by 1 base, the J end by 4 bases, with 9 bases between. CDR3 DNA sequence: TGTGCCAGCAGCCAAGGGGCCCACGCAGATACGCAGTATTTT. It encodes CASSQGAHADTQYF.

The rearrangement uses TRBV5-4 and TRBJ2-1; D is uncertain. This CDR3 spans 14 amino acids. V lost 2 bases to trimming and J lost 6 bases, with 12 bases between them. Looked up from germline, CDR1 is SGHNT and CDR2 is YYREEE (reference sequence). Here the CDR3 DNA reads TGTGCCAGCAGCTTTGACCCGACGGGCAATGAGCAGTTCTTC. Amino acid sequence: CASSFDPTGNEQFF.

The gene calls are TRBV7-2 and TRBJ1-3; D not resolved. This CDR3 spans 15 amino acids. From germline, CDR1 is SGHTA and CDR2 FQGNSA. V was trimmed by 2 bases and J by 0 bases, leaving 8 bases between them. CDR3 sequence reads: CASSLSPGSGNTIYF. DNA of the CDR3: TGTGCCAGCAGCTTATCCCCCGGCTCTGGAAACACCATATATTTT.

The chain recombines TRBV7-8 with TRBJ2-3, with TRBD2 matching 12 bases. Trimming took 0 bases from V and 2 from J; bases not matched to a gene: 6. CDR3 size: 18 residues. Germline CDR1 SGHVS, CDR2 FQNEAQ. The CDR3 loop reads CASSLAAGLAGYTDTQYF. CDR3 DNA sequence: TGTGCCAGCAGCTTAGCGGCGGGACTAGCGGGTTACACAGATACGCAGTATTTT.

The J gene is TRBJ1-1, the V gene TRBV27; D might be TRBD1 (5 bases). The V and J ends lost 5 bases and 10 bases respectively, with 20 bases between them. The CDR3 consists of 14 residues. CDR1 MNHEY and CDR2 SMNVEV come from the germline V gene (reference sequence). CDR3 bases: TGTGCCAGCAGTGGACCCGGGACGGTCAGGAGAGCTTTCTTT. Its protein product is CASSGPGTVRRAFF.

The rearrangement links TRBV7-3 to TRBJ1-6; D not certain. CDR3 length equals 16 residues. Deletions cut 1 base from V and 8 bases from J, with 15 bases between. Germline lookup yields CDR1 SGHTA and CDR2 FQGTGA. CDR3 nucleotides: TGTGCCAGCAGCTTAAGACGGCCAGGAGAGGATTCACCCCTCCACTTT. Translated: CASSLRRPGEDSPLHF.

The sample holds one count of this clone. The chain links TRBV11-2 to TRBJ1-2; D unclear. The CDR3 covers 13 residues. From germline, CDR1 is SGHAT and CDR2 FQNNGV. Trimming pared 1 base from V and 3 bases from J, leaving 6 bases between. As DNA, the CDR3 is TGTGCCAGCAGCTTAGCCCAGGACTATGGCTACACCTTC. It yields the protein CASSLAQDYGYTF.

CDR3 bases: TGTGCCAGCAGGGACAGGGCGGGAAAACTGTTTTTT. Residues: CASRDRAGKLFF. The chain employs TRBV6-5 and TRBJ1-4; 8 bases agree with TRBD1. The CDR3 loop spans 12 amino acids. CDR1 MNHEY and CDR2 SVGAGI come from the germline V gene. V was clipped by 6 bases and J by 10 bases; unmatched bases: 4.

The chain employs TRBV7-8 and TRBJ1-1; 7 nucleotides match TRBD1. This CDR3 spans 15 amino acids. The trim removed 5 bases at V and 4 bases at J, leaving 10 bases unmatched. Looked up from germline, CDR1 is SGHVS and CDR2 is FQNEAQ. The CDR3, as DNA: TGTGCCAGCAGCCGCAACGGACAGGAAGGCACTGAAGCTTTCTTT. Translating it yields CASSRNGQEGTEAFF.

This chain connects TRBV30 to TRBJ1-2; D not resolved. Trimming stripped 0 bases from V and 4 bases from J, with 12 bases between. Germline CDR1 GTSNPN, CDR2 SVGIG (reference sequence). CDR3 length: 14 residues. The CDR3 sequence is CAWSVGRTVYGYTF. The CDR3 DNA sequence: TGTGCCTGGAGTGTCGGACGGACGGTCTATGGCTACACCTTC.

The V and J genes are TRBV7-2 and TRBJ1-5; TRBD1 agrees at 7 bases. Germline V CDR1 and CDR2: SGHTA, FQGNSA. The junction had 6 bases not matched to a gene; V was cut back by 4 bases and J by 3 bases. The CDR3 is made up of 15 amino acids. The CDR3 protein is CASSSRQGLNQPQHF. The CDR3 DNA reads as TGTGCCAGCAGCTCACGACAGGGTCTCAATCAGCCCCAGCATTTT.

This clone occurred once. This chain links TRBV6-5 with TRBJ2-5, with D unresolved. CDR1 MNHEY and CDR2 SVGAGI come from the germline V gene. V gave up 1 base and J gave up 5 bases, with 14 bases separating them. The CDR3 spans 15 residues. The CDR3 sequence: CASSYLSGSLETQYF. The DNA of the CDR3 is TGTGCCAGCAGTTACTTGTCAGGTAGCCTGGAGACCCAGTACTTC.

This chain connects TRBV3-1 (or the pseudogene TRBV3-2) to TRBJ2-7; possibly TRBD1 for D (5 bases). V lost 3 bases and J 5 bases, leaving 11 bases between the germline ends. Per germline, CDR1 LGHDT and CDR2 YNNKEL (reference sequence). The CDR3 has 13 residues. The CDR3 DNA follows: TGTGCCAGCAGCCAGCGGTGGGGCGACGAGCAGTACTTC. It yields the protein CASSQRWGDEQYF.

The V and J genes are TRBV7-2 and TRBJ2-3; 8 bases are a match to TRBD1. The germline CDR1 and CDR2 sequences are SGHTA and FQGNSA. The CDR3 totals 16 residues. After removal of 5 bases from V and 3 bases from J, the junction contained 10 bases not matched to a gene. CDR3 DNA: TGTGCCAGCAGCGTGAGAACAGGGGGTGGGACAGATACGCAGTATTTT. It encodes CASSVRTGGGTDTQYF.

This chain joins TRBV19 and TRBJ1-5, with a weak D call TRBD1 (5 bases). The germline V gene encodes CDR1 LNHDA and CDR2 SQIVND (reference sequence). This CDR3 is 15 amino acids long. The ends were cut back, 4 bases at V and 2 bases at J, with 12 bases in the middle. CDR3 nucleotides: TGTGCCAGTAGTAGTGGGGCCGCAGGCAATCAGCCCCAGCATTTT. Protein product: CASSSGAAGNQPQHF.

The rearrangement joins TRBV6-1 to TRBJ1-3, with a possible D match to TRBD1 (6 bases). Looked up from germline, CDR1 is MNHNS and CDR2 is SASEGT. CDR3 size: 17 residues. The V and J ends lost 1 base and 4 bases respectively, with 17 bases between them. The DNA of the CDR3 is TGTGCCAGCAGTGAAGACGGACAGAACTCTCGAGGAAACACCATATATTTT. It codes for CASSEDGQNSRGNTIYF.

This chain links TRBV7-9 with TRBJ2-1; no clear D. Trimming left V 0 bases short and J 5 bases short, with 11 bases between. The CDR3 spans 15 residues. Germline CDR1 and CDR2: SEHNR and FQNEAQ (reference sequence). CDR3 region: CASSLAFAQNNEQFF. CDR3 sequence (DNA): TGTGCCAGCAGCTTAGCGTTCGCACAAAACAATGAGCAGTTCTTC.

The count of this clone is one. This chain's CDR3 is CASSLRTGGYEQYF. DNA of the CDR3: TGTGCCAGCAGCCTTCGGACAGGGGGATACGAGCAGTACTTC. The chain has TRBV11-1 and TRBJ2-7; 10 bases agree with TRBD1. V lost 5 bases, J lost 4 bases, and 5 bases stayed unmatched. The germline V gene encodes CDR1 SGHAT and CDR2 FQDESV (reference sequence). The CDR3 sequence is 14 residues long.

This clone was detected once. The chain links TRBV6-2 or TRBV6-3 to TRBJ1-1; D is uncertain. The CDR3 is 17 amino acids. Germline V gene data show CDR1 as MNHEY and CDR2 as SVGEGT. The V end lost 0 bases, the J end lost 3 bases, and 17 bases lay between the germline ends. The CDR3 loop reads CASSYSRRESIDTEAFF. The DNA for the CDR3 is TGTGCCAGCAGTTACTCTAGGAGGGAAAGTATAGACACTGAAGCTTTCTTT.

The CDR3 bases are TGTGCCAGCAGCGAGGGACAGGCCCTTAAACCCCTCCACTTT. Protein: CASSEGQALKPLHF. The gene calls are TRBV9 and TRBJ1-6; 8 nucleotides agree with TRBD1. The CDR3 contains 14 residues. The germline V gene encodes CDR1 SGDLS and CDR2 YYNGEE. The V gene end was trimmed by 3 bases and the J gene end by 12 bases; junction bases not matched to a gene: 8.

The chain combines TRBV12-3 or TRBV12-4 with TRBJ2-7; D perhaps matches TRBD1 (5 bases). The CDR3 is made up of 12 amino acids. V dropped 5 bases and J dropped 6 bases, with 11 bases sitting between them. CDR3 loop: CASSRAQGEQYF. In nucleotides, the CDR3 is TGTGCCAGCAGTCGGGCCCAGGGCGAGCAGTACTTC.

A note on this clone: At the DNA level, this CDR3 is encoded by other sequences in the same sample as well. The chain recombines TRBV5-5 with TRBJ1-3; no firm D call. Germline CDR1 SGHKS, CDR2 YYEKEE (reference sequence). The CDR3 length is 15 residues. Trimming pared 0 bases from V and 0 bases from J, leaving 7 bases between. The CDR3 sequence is CASSLAAVSGNTIYF. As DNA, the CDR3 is TGTGCCAGCAGCTTGGCCGCAGTCTCTGGAAACACCATATATTTT.